This entry describes one TCR beta chain. The antigen is undetermined. The sample belongs to a study of shared clonotypes between healthy human individuals. About the study: Every donor yielded three CD4 naive, three CD4 memory, two CD8 naive and one CD8 memory plate. Whole-study findings and limits: Sampling included only blood; tissue repertoires likely differ. Sequencing depth was predicted to influence how clonotypes are shared among donors. In general, naive subsets displayed greater estimated richness than memory subsets did.

The assay was immunoSEQ multiplex PCR, and TCRdb's table has in-frame clones only and misses some. The sample lists 190,000 or so clones; approximately 70% were seen once. CDR1 SQVTM and CDR2 ANQGSEA come from the germline V gene. V lost 8 bases and J lost 2, with 18 bases in between. The CDR3 extends over 14 amino acids. This sequence originates from a man aged 25-45 years in good health. The sequenced material came from memory CD4+ T cells sorted from blood. Subset indicated: CD45RA-negative fraction. The chain recombines TRBV29-1 with TRBJ2-5, with D possibly being TRBD1 or TRBD2 (5 bases each). CDR3: CSIPGQFIQETQYF. Here the CDR3 DNA reads TGCAGCATACCGGGGCAATTTATTCAAGAGACCCAGTACTTC. Variable domain in full (rest from reference TRBV29-1 and TRBJ2-5): SAVISQKPSRDICQRGTSLTIQCQVDSQVTMMFWYRQQPGQSLTLIATANQGSEATYESGFVIDKFPISRPNLTFSTLTVSNMSPEDSSIYLCSIPGQFIQETQYFGPGTRLLVL.